This T cell receptor (beta chain) was obtained from a study of cytomegalovirus exposure and HLA in healthy donors (dated by TCRdb to 2017 to 2019). For the wider study: According to an earlier analysis of 587 of the donors, about 179 million T cells yielded roughly 110 million unique TCR beta sequences and approximately 300 Gb of sequence data. An early release that covered some 640 HLA-typed donors contained about 300 gigabases of sequencing data and approximately 85 million unique TCR sequences. Of the roughly 390 genotyped donors, approximately 80% were placed in the genetic ancestry cluster associated with self-reported Caucasian donors. The aim of the study was to test whether cataloging public T cell receptors could identify signatures of past pathogen exposure. The T cell repertoires of 670 or so subjects were profiled by immunosequencing and related to cytomegalovirus serostatus. Along with the approximately 700-subject first cohort, a separate validation cohort of more than 90 different subjects was used. The study combined high-throughput TCR immunosequencing, statistical association of individual TCRs with disease status, and machine learning to predict cytomegalovirus infection status. In a later analysis, previously published TCR beta repertoires from some 640 donors were re-analyzed and high-resolution HLA genotyping was added so that TCR occurrence patterns could be studied. Rather than drawing on any new phenotypic data, the later analysis identified candidate immune exposures from TCR beta sequences and the way those sequences occurred across donors. An earlier analysis of around 640 of the donors used high-throughput TCR beta sequencing to judge whether each TCR beta V gene segment behaved as functional or pseudogenic. Donor age, sex, ethnicity and CMV serostatus were compiled together with the repertoire data. A later genetic analysis used genome-wide SNP genotypes for 398 of the 666 donors, treating that subset as a discovery cohort. Every discovery cohort repertoire had been produced on one sequencing platform. HLA typing covered class I and class II loci at four-digit resolution. Typing coverage differed by locus: A, B, C, DRB1 and DQB1 were typed in about 629-640 donors, DQA1 in roughly 510, DPA1 in 600 to 610, and DPB1 in just under 480. Roughly five DR-DQ haplotypes were handled as single units for association and clustering, since linkage in the cohort was strong. Among around 400 genotyped donors of the cohort, an average of about 240,000 unique TCR beta nucleotide sequences was sequenced per donor, of which 15% to 20% were non-productive.

The library came from the immunoSEQ multiplex PCR assay. The multiplex PCR relied on a mix of 60 forward primers for TCR Vbeta segments and 13 reverse primers for TCR Jbeta segments. The CDR3 region of rearranged TCR beta genes was amplified from genomic DNA by a multiplex PCR assay. On the Illumina HiSeq System, the amplified TCR beta libraries were sequenced as 87-base-pair reads. Per the source publication's procedure: In a later analysis, roughly 80 million unique TCR beta chains were counted across the 690 or so repertoires, and roughly 10 million of these chains were shared by at least two donors. To remove PCR and sequencing errors, raw reads were error-corrected and collapsed into unique sequences using a nearest-neighbor algorithm that merged closely related sequences. V, D and J gene segments were assigned by aligning CDR3 sequences to IMGT reference sequences. Each retained sequence needed at least a six-nucleotide match to both a V gene segment and a J gene segment. A rearrangement was called productive if the CDR3 had no stop codons and remained in frame with V and J, and every other rearrangement was called non-productive. Following IMGT convention, CDR3 was defined as the stretch from the second conserved V-encoded cysteine to the conserved J-encoded phenylalanine. The earlier analysis of 550 to 650 of the donors excluded any sequence lacking an unambiguous match to a single V gene segment. An earlier analysis of 450 to 650 of the donors called V segments functional above 56.7% productive rearrangements and segregating when the between-donor standard deviation exceeded 5%. A statistical classification framework was built for diagnosing cytomegalovirus status from the catalog of TCR beta chain sequences. In a later analysis, V and J genes were assigned by comparing TCR nucleotide sequences against IMGT/GENE-DB human TR gene sequences. The TCRdist pipeline was used in a later analysis to assign CDR3 sequences and most-parsimonious VDJ recombination scenarios. A later analysis defined each TCR beta chain by its CDR3 amino acid sequence plus V-gene family, and excluded reads lacking a unique V-gene family. A later analysis removed roughly 590 highly shared, low-generation-probability nucleotide sequences to deal with suspected cross-contamination and a sequencing artifact. In a later analysis, a clonal expansion index for each public chain was calculated from normalized within-repertoire ranks of inferred template counts. In a later analysis, generation probabilities were computed with a VDJ recombination model fitted to out-of-frame rearrangements, and the resulting probabilities were checked against IGoR. A later analysis scored TCR-TCR, TCR-HLA and TCR-CMV co-occurrence with hypergeometric tests, applying a repertoire-size bias correction to TCR pairs. False discovery rates were estimated in a later analysis by permuting HLA or CMV assignments 20 times. In a later analysis, co-occurring TCRs were grouped using DBSCAN, and TCRdist sequence similarity was added for clustering within HLA-allele-positive subsets. Repertoires with fewer than 30,000 or more than 120,000 public chains were left out of co-occurrence clustering, as were about 5 repertoires with anomalous nucleotide sharing. TCRdb limited this immuneACCESS table to in-frame rearrangements with V and J called. A share of clones is missing; checked studies link under half to unresolved V genes, and the rest is unexplained. V, J and clone size were drawn from that table, and D and trimming were deduced from the DNA. This sample gives about 76,000 clones in total; around 72% of them show up just once. Of the sample, 15% to 20% is held by the ten largest clones.

Per the germline V gene (reference sequence), LNHDA is the CDR1 and SQIVND is the CDR2. Its CDR3 holds 14 amino acids, cysteine through phenylalanine. The CDR3 DNA has 42 bases and is translated from base 1. V is pared back by 0 bases and J by 5 bases, with 8 bases lying between the germline termini. The cohort consisted of some 730 healthy bone marrow donors. All cohort members were sampled while nominally healthy, although unrecorded immune exposures were likely present. The donor tested CMV seropositive, placing the donor among the roughly 300 seropositive members of the cohort. A peripheral blood sample was provided by each donor, and peripheral blood mononuclear cells were used for TCR beta sequencing. The Qiagen DNeasy Blood Extraction Kit was used to extract genomic DNA from the blood cell samples. Paper-wide results and their limitations: In vitro tests confirmed that a few of the cytomegalovirus-associated TCR beta chains recognize cytomegalovirus antigens. Because HLA typing was unavailable for some donors at each locus, only the typed subset was used in association tests. According to a later analysis, most CMV-associated TCR beta chains appeared to be HLA-restricted, and the HLA associations seemed to be driven largely by CMV exposure. While some public TCRs were present in many individuals, most TCR sequences turned up only very rarely across donors. An association between a missense DCLRE1C variant and V-gene and J-gene trimming of TCR beta chains was found in a later genetic analysis and replicated in an independent cohort. The authors suggested that the approach could potentially be extended to other disease states and immunological phenotypes. A further reported finding was that TCR beta sequences accurately predicted the HLA-A and HLA-B alleles for most subjects in the first cohort. In a later analysis, 16,951 TCR beta sequences were associated with specific HLA alleles at a false discovery rate of 0.05. Linkage disequilibrium might explain the correlated functional status among segregating V segments, but an unknown experimental factor could not be ruled out. The study listed 170 or so TCR beta chains as associated with cytomegalovirus. Immune exposure information for the cohort was limited to CMV serostatus. Cytomegalovirus status was reported to be diagnosed by the classifier with high specificity and sensitivity in both the original and validation cohorts. Strong co-occurrence of HLA alleles, especially DR and DQ, made assigning TCR associations to individual alleles difficult. Compared with equally common non-associated chains, HLA-associated TCR beta chains in a later analysis were more clonally expanded and had lower generation probabilities. A group of highly shared sequence variants was considered likely to be a technical artifact of the sequencing pipeline. According to a later analysis, TCR association rates differed among HLA loci, with DRB1 alleles showing the most associated TCRs and HLA-C alleles showing the fewest. The 87-base-pair reads could not distinguish some IMGT-functional V segments, including TRBV6-2 and TRBV6-3, so those segments were excluded. This cohort had only TCR beta chains sequenced, and the lack of alpha or paired-chain data limited which features could be detected. In a later genetic analysis, fewer N-insertions in productive TCRs were reported among donors in an Asian-associated ancestry cluster than the roughly 700-donor mean. In an earlier analysis of 450 to 750 of the donors, most TCR beta V segments appeared in productive rearrangements about 90% or about 30% of the time, broadly matching IMGT annotations. The presence/absence analyses assumed that sequencing depth was roughly uniform across donors, and that assumption may not be true. Over 15 rarely observed V segments, including chromosome 9 orphons, were excluded from the earlier analysis of almost 600 of the donors because counts were too low. In a later analysis, several top co-occurrence clusters were reported to appear linked to parvovirus B19, influenza, CMV and Epstein-Barr virus.

As to this clone: Its antigen has not been determined. Base qualities are not at hand, and no much larger clone is one base apart.

Source material: PBMCs. The source of this sequence is a woman between 40 and 55 years old in good health and CMV-seropositive. The chain joins TRBV19 to TRBJ2-1; the D gene is not confidently resolved. At the DNA level, the sequence is TGTGCCAGTAGTATAGATCGAACAAACAATGAGCAGTTCTTC. The encoded protein is CASSIDRTNNEQFF.